Below, 7 T cell receptor beta chains from the same sample are listed, as sequenced in a study of T cell repertoires in cytomegalovirus infection. These receptors' antigens are unknown. TCRdb fed the reads into MiXCR, producing one record per CDR3 protein. Here the sample spans about 830,000 distinct CDR3 sequences, about 31% being singletons. Source: cultured CD8+ T cells from PBMCs, taken from culture after CMV antigen stimulation. The receptors here all came from a human donor in good health (CMV status not recorded). Some clones in this sample may be carry-over from other donors' samples.

This clonotype was picked up a small number of times. The chain combines TRBV7-8 with TRBJ1-1; 7 bases are a match to TRBD1. V lost 5 bases and J lost 0; bases outside the gene matches: 9. Germline CDR1 reads SGHVS; CDR2 reads FQNEAQ. CDR3 length equals 16 residues. Written as DNA, the CDR3 is TGTGCCAGCAGCCCGCCTCAGGGGGAACTGAACACTGAAGCTTTCTTT. Its protein is CASSPPQGELNTEAFF.

The CDR3 loop reads CASRVPQGRVGETQYF. CDR3 DNA: TGTGCCAGCAGGGTACCCCAGGGCAGGGTGGGGGAGACCCAGTACTTC. This rearrangement joins TRBV7-8 to TRBJ2-5; D may be TRBD1 (5 bases). The CDR3 is 16 residues long. Germline V gives CDR1 SGHVS, CDR2 FQNEAQ. V was shortened by 6 bases and J by 5 bases, with 22 bases between the two germline ends.

This clonotype came up a few times. The chain recombines TRBV19 with TRBJ2-4; the D gene could be TRBD1 or TRBD2 (5 bases each). The germline V gene has CDR1 LNHDA and CDR2 SQIVND (reference sequence). The CDR3 sequence is 13 residues long. The ends were cut back, 4 bases at V and 7 bases at J, with 11 bases in the middle. DNA for the CDR3: TGTGCCAGTAGTACGGGACCCGGGAACATTCAGTACTTC. Translating gives CASSTGPGNIQYF.

The chain carries TRBV4-1 and TRBJ2-7; unclear D gene. Trimming left V 4 bases short and J 3 bases short, with 10 bases between. Germline-derived CDR1 and CDR2 are MGHRA and YSYEKL. This CDR3 is 13 amino acids long. The CDR3 bases are TGCGCCAGCAGCCCCAGAACCGGCTACGAGCAGTACGTC. Residues: CASSPRTGYEQYV.

This clonotype has a handful of counts. The V call is TRBV6-1, the J call TRBJ2-2; possible D gene TRBD1, 5 bases. Trimming pared 7 bases from V and 3 bases from J, leaving 9 bases between. This CDR3 region has 13 residues. Germline V gene data show CDR1 as MNHNS and CDR2 as SASEGT. The CDR3 sequence is CASKPGYTGELFF. CDR3 bases: TGTGCCAGCAAACCAGGGTACACCGGGGAGCTGTTTTTT.

This chain joins TRBV4-1 and TRBJ1-1, with D unresolved. Germline lookup yields CDR1 MGHRA and CDR2 YSYEKL. This CDR3 region has 15 residues. V lost 6 bases, J lost 0 bases, and 14 bases lay in between. CDR3 nucleotide sequence: TGCGCCAGCAGTCCGACGGCAATAATGAACACTGAAGCTTTCTTT. Translation gives CASSPTAIMNTEAFF.

The rearrangement joins TRBV27 to TRBJ1-1; 11 bases map to TRBD1. V shed 5 bases, J shed 1 base, and the junction held 9 bases outside the gene matches. The CDR3 is 17 residues long. Looked up from germline, CDR1 is MNHEY and CDR2 is SMNVEV (reference sequence). CDR3 sequence reads: CASSEDRGQLTNTEAFF. The CDR3 nucleotides are TGTGCCAGCAGTGAGGACAGGGGGCAATTAACGAACACTGAAGCTTTCTTT.